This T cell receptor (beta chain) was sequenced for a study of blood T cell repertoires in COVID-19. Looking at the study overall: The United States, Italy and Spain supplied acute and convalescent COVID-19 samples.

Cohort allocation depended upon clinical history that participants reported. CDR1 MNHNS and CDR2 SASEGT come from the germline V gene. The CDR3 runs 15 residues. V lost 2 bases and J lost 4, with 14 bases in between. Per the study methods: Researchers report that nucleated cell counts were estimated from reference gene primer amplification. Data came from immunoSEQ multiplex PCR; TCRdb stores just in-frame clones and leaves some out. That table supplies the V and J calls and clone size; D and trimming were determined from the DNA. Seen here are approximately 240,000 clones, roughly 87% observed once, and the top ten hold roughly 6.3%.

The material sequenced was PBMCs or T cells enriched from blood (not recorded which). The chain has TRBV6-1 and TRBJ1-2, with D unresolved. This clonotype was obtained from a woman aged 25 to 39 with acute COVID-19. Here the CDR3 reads CASSELEDFPYGYTF. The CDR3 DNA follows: TGTGCCAGCAGTGAATTGGAGGACTTCCCCTATGGCTACACCTTC.